This T cell receptor beta chain comes out of a study of T cell changes during pregnancy in multiple sclerosis. The CDR3 runs 13 residues. Per the germline V gene, CDR1 is KGHSH and CDR2 is LQKENI. Trimming removed 6 bases from V and 6 bases from J; junction bases left unmatched: 6. This table comes from immunoSEQ multiplex PCR, and its TCRdb copy is limited to in-frame clones, with some not included. The table includes over 45,000 clones, about 87% detected once. The source was CD4+ T cells from peripheral blood mononuclear cells, collected in the first trimester of pregnancy. The rearrangement joins TRBV18 to TRBJ2-7; 9 nucleotides align to TRBD1. This receptor was obtained from a female donor with multiple sclerosis, enrolled in a pregnancy study. CDR3 region: CASSPGQGPEQYF. DNA of the CDR3: TGTGCCAGCTCCCCGGGACAGGGCCCCGAGCAGTACTTC.